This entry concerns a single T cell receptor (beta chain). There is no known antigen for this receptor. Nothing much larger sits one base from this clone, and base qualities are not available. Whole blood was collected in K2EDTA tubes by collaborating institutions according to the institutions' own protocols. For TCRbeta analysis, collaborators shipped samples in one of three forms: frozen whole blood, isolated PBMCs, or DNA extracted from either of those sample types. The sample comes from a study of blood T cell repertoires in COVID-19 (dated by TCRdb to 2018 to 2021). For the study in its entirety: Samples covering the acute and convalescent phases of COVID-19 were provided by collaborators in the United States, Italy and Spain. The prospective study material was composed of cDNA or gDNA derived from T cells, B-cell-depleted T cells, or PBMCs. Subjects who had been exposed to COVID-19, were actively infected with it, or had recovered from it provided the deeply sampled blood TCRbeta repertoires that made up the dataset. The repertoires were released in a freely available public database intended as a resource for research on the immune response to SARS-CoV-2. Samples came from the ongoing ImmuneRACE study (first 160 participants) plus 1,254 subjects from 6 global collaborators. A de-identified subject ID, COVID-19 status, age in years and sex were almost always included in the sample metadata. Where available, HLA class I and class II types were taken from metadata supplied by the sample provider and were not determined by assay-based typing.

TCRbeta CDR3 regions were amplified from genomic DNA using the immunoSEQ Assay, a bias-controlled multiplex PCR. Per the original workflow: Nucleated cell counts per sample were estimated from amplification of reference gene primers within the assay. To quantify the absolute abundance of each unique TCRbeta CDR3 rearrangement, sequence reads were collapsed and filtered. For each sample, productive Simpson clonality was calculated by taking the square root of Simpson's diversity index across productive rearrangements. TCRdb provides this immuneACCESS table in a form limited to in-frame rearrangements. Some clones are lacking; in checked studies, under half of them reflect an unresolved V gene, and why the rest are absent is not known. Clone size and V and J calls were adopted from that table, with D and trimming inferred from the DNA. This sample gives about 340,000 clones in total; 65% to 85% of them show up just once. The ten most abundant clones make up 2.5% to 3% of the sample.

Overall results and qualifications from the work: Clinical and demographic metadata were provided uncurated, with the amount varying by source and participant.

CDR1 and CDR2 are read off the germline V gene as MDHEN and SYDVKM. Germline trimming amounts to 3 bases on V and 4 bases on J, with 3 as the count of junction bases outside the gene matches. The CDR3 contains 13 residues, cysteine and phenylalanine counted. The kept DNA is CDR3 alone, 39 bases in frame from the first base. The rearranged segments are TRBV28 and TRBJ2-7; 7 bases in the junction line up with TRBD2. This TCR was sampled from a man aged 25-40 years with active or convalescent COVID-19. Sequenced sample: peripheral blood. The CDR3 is CASSLREGYEQYF. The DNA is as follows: TGTGCCAGCAGTTTGAGGGAGGGGTACGAGCAGTACTTC.